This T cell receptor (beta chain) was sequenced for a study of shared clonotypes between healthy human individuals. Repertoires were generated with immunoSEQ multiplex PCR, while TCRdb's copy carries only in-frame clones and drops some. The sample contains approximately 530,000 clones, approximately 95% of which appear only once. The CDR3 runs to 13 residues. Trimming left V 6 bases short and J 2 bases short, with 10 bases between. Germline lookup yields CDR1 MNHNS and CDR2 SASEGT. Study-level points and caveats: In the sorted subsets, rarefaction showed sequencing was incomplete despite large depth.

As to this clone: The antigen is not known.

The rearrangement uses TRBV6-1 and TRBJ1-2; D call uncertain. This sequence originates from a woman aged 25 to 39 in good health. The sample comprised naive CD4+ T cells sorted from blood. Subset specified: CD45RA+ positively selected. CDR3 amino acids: CASRYTTNYGYTF. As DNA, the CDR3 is TGTGCCAGCAGATATACAACAAACTATGGCTACACCTTC.